Sequencing of this TCR beta chain was carried out in a study of sequential checkpoint blockade in melanoma. Overall study: First-line arms were nivolumab then ipilimumab, or the reverse, randomized 1:1.

As for treatment: randomized to nivolumab then ipilimumab (arm A) or the reverse (arm B). Patients had received no earlier DNA-damaging chemotherapy. Sorted cells were live CD3+CD8+, lacking CD19 and CD56, from PBMCs. V dropped 4 bases and J dropped 5; count of bases not matched to a gene: 10. This CDR3 has 16 amino acids. CDR1 and CDR2 (germline): SGDLS, YYNGEE. Clones were sequenced by immunoSEQ multiplex PCR, and TCRdb holds only the in-frame ones, with some missing. The sample yields thousands of clones, 87% seen once. This sample comprised CD8+ T cells sorted from blood (inferred from file names), obtained from a patient given nivolumab and ipilimumab in sequence. The receptor was isolated from a human donor with melanoma. V is TRBV9 and J is TRBJ2-1; 9 bases agree with TRBD2. The CDR3 nucleotides are TGTGCCAGCAGCACCCGGACTAGCGCAGCGCACAATGAGCAGTTCTTC. This sequence encodes CASSTRTSAAHNEQFF.